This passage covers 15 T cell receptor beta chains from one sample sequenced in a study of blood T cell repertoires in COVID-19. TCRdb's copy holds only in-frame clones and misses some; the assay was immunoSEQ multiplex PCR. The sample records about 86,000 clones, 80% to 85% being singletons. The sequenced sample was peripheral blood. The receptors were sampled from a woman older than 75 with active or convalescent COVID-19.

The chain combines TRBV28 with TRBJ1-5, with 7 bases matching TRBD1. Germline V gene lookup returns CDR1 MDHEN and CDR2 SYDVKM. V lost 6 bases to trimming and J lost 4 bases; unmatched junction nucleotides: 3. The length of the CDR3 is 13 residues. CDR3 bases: TGTGCCAGCAGCGGGACAGTGAATCAGCCCCAGCATTTT. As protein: CASSGTVNQPQHF.

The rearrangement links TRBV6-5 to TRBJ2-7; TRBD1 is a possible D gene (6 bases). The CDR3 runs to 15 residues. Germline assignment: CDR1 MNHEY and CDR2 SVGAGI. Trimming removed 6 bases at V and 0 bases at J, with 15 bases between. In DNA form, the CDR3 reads TGTGCCAGCAGCCCATTGACAGGAAGCTCCTACGAGCAGTACTTC. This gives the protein CASSPLTGSSYEQYF.

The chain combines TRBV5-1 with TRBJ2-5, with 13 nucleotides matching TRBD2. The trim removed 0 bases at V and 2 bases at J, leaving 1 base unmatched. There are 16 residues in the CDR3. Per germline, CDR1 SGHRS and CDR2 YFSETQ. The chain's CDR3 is CASSLGLAGGQETQYF. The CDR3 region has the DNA TGCGCCAGCAGCTTGGGACTAGCGGGAGGTCAAGAGACCCAGTACTTC.

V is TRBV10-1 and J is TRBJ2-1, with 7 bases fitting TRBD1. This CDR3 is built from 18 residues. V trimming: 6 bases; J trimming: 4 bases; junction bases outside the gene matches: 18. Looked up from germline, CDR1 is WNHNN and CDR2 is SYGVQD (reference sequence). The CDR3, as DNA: TGCGCCAGCAGCCCTGGGGGTACTCGGACAGGACGATACAATGAGCAGTTCTTC. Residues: CASSPGGTRTGRYNEQFF.

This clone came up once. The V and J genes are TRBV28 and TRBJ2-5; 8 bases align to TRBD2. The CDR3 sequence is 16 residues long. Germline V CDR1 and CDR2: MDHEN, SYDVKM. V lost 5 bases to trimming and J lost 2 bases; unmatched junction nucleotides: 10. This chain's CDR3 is CASSTIRRGAQETQYF. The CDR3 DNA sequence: TGTGCCAGCAGTACCATAAGGCGGGGGGCTCAAGAGACCCAGTACTTC.

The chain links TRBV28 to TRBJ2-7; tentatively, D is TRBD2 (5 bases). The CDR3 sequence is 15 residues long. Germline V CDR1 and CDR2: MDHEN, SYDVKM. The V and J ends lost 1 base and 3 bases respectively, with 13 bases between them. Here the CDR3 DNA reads TGTGCCAGCAGTTTATTCTCCTCGGGGATCTACGAGCAGTACTTC. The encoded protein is CASSLFSSGIYEQYF.

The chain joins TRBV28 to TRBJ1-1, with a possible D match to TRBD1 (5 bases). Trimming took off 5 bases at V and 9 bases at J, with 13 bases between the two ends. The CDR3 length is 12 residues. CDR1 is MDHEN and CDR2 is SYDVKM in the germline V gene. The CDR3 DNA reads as TGTGCCAGCAGTCAACAGGTGCTAAAAGCTTTCTTT. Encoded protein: CASSQQVLKAFF.

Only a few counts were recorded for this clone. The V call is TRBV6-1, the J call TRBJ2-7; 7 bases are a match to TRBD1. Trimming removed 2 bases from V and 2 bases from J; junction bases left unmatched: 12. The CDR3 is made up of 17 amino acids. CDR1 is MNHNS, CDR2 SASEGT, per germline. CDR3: CASSEIVFLDRPYEQYF. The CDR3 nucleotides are TGTGCCAGCAGTGAAATAGTCTTTTTGGACAGGCCCTACGAGCAGTACTTC.

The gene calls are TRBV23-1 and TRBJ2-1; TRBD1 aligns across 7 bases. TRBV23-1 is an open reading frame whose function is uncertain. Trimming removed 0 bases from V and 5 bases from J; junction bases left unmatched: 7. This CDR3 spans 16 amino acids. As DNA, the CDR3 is TGCGCCAGCAGTCAATCGCCTGGACAGGTAAACAATGAGCAGTTCTTC. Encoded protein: CASSQSPGQVNNEQFF.

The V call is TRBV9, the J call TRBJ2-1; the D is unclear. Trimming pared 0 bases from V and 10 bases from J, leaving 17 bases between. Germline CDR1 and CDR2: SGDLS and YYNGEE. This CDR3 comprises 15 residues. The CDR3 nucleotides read TGTGCCAGCAGCGTAGGGGCTCCCTGGAACACGGAGCAGTTCTTC. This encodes CASSVGAPWNTEQFF.

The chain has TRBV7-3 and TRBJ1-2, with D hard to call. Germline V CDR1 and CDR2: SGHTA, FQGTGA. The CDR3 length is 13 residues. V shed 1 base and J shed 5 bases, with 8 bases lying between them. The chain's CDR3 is CASSLMGGYGYTF. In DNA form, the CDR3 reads TGTGCCAGCAGCTTAATGGGCGGGTATGGCTACACCTTC.

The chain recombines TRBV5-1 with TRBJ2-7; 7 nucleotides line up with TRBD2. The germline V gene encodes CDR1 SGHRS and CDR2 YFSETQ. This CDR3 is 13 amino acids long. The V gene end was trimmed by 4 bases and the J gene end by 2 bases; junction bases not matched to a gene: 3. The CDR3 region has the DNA TGCGCCAGCAGCCGGGAGGCGGCCTACGAGCAGTACTTC. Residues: CASSREAAYEQYF.

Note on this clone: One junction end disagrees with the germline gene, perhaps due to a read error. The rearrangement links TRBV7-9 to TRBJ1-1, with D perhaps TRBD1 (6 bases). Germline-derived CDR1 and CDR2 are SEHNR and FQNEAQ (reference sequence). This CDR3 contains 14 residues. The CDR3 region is CASILGGGNTEAFF. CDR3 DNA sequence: TGTGCCAGCATCTTAGGAGGGGGGAACACTGAAGCTTTCTTT.

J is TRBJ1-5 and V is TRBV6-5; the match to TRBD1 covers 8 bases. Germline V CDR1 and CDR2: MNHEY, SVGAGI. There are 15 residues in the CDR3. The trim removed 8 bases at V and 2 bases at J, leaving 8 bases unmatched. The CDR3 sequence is CASGARGQGNQPQHF. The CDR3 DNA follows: TGTGCCAGCGGGGCCAGGGGGCAGGGCAATCAGCCCCAGCATTTT.

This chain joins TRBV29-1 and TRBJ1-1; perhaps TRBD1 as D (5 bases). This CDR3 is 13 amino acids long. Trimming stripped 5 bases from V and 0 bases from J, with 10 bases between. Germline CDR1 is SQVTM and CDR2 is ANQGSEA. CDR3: CSVLRQMNTEAFF. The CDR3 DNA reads TGCAGCGTTTTAAGACAGATGAACACTGAAGCTTTCTTT.